A single sample gave rise to the 12 T cell receptor beta chains below, sequenced in a study of CD8 T cells in Susac syndrome. It was with random hexamers that 0.5 to 1 ug RNA was reverse transcribed. TCRdb re-called the immunoSEQ multiplex PCR reads with MiXCR, one entry per CDR3 protein. The data hold hundreds of thousands of distinct CDR3 sequences, with approximately 95% observed a single time. Sequencing was performed on CD4+ T cells from PBMCs. The receptors were sampled from a human donor with multiple sclerosis.

This chain links TRBV6-5 with TRBJ2-5, with a weak D call TRBD2 (5 bases). CDR1 is MNHEY, CDR2 SVGAGI, per germline. The CDR3 has 11 residues. In nucleotides, the CDR3 is TGTGTAACCAGCCGGGGAGAGACCCAGTACTTC. Encoded protein: CVTSRGETQYF.

The genes are TRBV27 and TRBJ2-5; D unclear. CDR1 is MNHEY and CDR2 is SMNVEV in the germline V gene (reference sequence). The CDR3 contains 14 residues. Trimming took off 6 bases at V and 2 bases at J, with 13 bases between the two ends. CDR3 protein: CASRKTVPQETQYF. The CDR3 DNA follows: TGTGCCAGCAGGAAGACGGTACCTCAAGAGACCCAGTACTTC.

This clonotype appeared once. The genes are TRBV29-1 and TRBJ1-1; perhaps TRBD1 as D (5 bases). This CDR3 contains 13 residues. V lost 8 bases to trimming and J lost 4 bases, with 17 bases between them. Germline lookup yields CDR1 SQVTM and CDR2 ANQGSEA. The CDR3 bases are TGCAGCACTGTGGCCAGGGCGACCACTGAAGCTTTCTTT. Its translation is CSTVARATTEAFF.

The V and J genes are TRBV29-1 and TRBJ1-1, with TRBD1 as a possible D gene (5 bases). The V and J ends lost 6 bases and 4 bases respectively, with 12 bases between them. Germline assignment: CDR1 SQVTM and CDR2 ANQGSEA. The CDR3 runs 12 residues. The CDR3 DNA follows: TGCAGCGTGGACAATCGAGGCACTGAAGCTTTCTTT. Translated: CSVDNRGTEAFF.

The chain couples TRBV20-1 to TRBJ1-2; no clear D gene. Germline CDR1 DFQATT, CDR2 SNEGSKA (reference sequence). V was clipped by 0 bases and J by 7 bases, with 9 bases between them. This CDR3 contains 12 residues. The CDR3 DNA reads TGCAGTGCTAGAGATATTAATGCTGGCTACACCTTC. It translates to CSARDINAGYTF.

V and J are TRBV9 and TRBJ2-7; TRBD1 might be the D (6 bases). CDR3 length: 14 residues. V lost 0 bases, J lost 0 bases, and 7 bases lay in between. Germline V lookup: CDR1 SGDLS, CDR2 YYNGEE. CDR3 amino acids: CASSVETGSYEQYF. The CDR3 DNA reads as TGTGCCAGCAGCGTAGAGACAGGCTCCTACGAGCAGTACTTC.

V is TRBV6-5 and J is TRBJ2-1, with D maybe TRBD2 (5 bases). Looked up from germline, CDR1 is MNHEY and CDR2 is SVGAGI. The CDR3 has 12 amino acids. With 6 bases removed from V and 6 bases from J, the gap between germline ends came to 9 bases. DNA for the CDR3: TGTGCCAGCAGGGAAACTAGCAATGAGCAGTTCTTC. Translated: CASRETSNEQFF.

There are a few counts of this clonotype. The V call is TRBV12-3 or TRBV12-4, the J call TRBJ2-7; TRBD2 matches 7 bases. This CDR3 is 12 amino acids long. The trim removed 6 bases at V and 3 bases at J, leaving 2 bases unmatched. The CDR3: CASRGGDYEQYF. The CDR3 DNA sequence: TGTGCCAGCAGGGGGGGGGACTACGAGCAGTACTTC.

This chain connects TRBV7-3 to TRBJ2-1; TRBD2 matches 14 bases. V shed 4 bases, J shed 5 bases, and the junction held 4 bases outside the gene matches. The CDR3 extends over 16 amino acids. Looked up from germline, CDR1 is SGHTA and CDR2 is FQGTGA. CDR3 nucleotide sequence: TGTGCCAGCAGCTACCAGGGACTAGCGGGGGACAATGAGCAGTTCTTC. Amino acids: CASSYQGLAGDNEQFF.

The rearrangement links TRBV15 to TRBJ1-5, with 10 bases identical to TRBD1. CDR1 is LNHNV, CDR2 YYDKDF, per germline (reference sequence). V lost 1 base, J lost 0 bases, and 9 bases stayed unmatched. The CDR3 totals 19 residues. CDR3: CATSRGSGTGAYSNQPQHF. As DNA, the CDR3 is TGTGCCACCAGCAGAGGTAGTGGGACAGGGGCATATAGCAATCAGCCCCAGCATTTT.

This clonotype occurred a few times. V usage is TRBV9 and J usage is TRBJ2-1; D may be TRBD1 (5 bases). The germline V and J ends were trimmed by 4 bases and 1 base, with 6 bases remaining between them. The CDR3 consists of 13 residues. Germline CDR1 is SGDLS and CDR2 is YYNGEE. Here the CDR3 DNA reads TGTGCCAGCAGCCAGGGATCCTACAATGAGCAGTTCTTC. Its protein product is CASSQGSYNEQFF.

This clonotype was observed a single time. J is TRBJ1-1 and V is TRBV29-1, with D uncertain. The CDR3 extends over 13 amino acids. The germline gives CDR1 SQVTM, CDR2 ANQGSEA. Trimming took off 6 bases at V and 11 bases at J, with 22 bases between the two ends. The CDR3 region is CSVPKEGVGGAFF. The CDR3, as DNA: TGCAGCGTCCCCAAGGAGGGCGTCGGTGGGGCTTTCTTT.